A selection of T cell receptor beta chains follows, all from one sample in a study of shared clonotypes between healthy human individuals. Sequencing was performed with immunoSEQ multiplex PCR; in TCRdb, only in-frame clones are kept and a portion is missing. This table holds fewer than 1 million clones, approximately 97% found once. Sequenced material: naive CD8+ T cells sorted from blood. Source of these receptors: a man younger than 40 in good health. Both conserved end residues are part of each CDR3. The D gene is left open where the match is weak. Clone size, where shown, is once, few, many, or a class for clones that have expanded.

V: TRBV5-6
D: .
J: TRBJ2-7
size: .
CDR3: CASSLGGYYEQYF
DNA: TGTGCCAGCAGCTTGGGTGGCTACTACGAGCAGTACTTC

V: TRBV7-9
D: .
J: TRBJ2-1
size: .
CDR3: CASPETGTYNEQFF
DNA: TGTGCCAGCCCCGAGACAGGGACTTACAATGAGCAGTTCTTC

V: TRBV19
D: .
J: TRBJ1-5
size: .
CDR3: CASSWQNSNQPQHF
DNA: TGTGCCAGTAGTTGGCAGAATAGCAATCAGCCCCAGCATTTT

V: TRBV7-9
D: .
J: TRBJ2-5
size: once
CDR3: CASSSGRGGPVTQYF
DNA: TGTGCCAGCAGCTCAGGACGAGGGGGACCGGTGACCCAGTACTTC

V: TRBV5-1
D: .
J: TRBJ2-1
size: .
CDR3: CASSAHSYNEQFF
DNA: TGCGCCAGCAGCGCTCACTCCTACAATGAGCAGTTCTTC

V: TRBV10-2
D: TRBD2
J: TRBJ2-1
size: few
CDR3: CASSEWTRSNEQFF
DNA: TGCGCCAGCAGTGAGTGGACTAGGTCGAATGAGCAGTTCTTC

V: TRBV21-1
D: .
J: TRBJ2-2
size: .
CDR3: CASSKAAGGLSGELFF
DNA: TGTGCCAGCAGCAAAGCAGCGGGAGGGCTGAGCGGGGAGCTGTTTTTT

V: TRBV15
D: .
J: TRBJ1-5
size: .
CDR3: CATGASGNQPQHF
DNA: TGTGCCACCGGGGCTTCGGGCAATCAGCCCCAGCATTTT

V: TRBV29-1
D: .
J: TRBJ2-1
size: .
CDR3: CSVAQVTYNEQFF
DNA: TGCAGCGTTGCGCAGGTTACCTACAATGAGCAGTTCTTC

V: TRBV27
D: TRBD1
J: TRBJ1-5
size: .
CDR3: CASSFGTGNQPQHF
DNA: TGTGCCAGCAGTTTTGGGACAGGGAATCAGCCCCAGCATTTT

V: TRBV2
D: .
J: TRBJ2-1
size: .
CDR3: CASRAADKGYEQFF
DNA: TGTGCCAGCAGGGCGGCCGACAAGGGGTATGAGCAGTTCTTC

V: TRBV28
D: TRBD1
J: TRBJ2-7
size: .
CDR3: CASSMGDSYEQYF
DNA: TGTGCCAGCAGTATGGGGGACAGCTACGAGCAGTACTTC

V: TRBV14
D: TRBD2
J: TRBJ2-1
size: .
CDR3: CASSPSGPALYNEQFF
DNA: TGTGCCAGCAGTCCTAGCGGGCCAGCCCTCTACAATGAGCAGTTCTTC

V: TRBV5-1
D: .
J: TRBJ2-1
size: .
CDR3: CASYNAFSSYNEQFF
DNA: TGCGCCAGCTACAACGCCTTTAGCTCCTACAATGAGCAGTTCTTC

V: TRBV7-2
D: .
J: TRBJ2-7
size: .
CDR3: CASSLNGPHWEQYF
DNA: TGTGCCAGCAGCTTAAACGGGCCACACTGGGAGCAGTACTTC

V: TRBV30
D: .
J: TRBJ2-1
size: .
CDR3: CAWRERGVNEQFF
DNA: TGTGCCTGGAGGGAGAGGGGAGTAAATGAGCAGTTCTTC

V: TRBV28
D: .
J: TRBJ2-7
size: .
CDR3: CASSLMGIVYEQYF
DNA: TGTGCCAGCAGTTTGATGGGGATCGTGTACGAGCAGTACTTC

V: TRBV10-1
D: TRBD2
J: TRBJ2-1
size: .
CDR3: CATSGQGPVREGHNEQFF
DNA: TGCGCCACATCAGGCCAGGGGCCGGTGCGGGAGGGCCACAATGAGCAGTTCTTC

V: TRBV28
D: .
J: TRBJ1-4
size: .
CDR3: CASSSSTFPEKLFF
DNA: TGTGCCAGCAGTTCCTCCACCTTCCCTGAAAAACTGTTTTTT

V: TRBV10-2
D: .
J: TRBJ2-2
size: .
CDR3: CASSVTATELFF
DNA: TGCGCCAGCAGTGTTACAGCGACGGAGCTGTTTTTT

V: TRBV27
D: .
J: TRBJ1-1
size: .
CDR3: CASMSGLGGEAFF
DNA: TGTGCCAGCATGTCGGGCCTAGGGGGTGAAGCTTTCTTT

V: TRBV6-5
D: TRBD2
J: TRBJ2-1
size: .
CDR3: CASSPGLAGFNEQFF
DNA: TGTGCCAGCAGCCCGGGACTAGCGGGATTCAATGAGCAGTTCTTC

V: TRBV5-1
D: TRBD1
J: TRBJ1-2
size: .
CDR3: CASSLSGGGGYTF
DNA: TGCGCCAGCAGCTTGTCAGGGGGAGGTGGCTACACCTTC

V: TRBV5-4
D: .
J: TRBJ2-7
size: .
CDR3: CASSLQTSSYEQYF
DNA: TGTGCCAGCAGCTTGCAGACCAGCTCCTACGAGCAGTACTTC

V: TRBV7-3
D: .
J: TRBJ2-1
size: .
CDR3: CASSLRLARGNEQFF
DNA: TGTGCCAGCAGCTTAAGGCTAGCGCGGGGCAATGAGCAGTTCTTC

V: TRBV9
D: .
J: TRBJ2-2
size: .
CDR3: CASSVPGKELDTGELFF
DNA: TGTGCCAGCAGCGTTCCAGGGAAGGAACTTGACACCGGGGAGCTGTTTTTT

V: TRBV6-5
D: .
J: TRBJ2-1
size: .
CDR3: CASTEMGAGYNEQFF
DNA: TGTGCCAGCACCGAAATGGGGGCCGGCTACAATGAGCAGTTCTTC

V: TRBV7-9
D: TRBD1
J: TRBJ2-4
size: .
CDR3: CASSSTDRVENIQYF
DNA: TGTGCCAGCAGCTCCACGGACAGGGTAGAAAACATTCAGTACTTC

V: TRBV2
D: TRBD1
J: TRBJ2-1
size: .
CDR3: CASSDVGQGNEQFF
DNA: TGTGCCAGCAGTGACGTGGGACAGGGGAATGAGCAGTTCTTC

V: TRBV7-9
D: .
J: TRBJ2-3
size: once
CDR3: CASSPPHTREDGDTQYF
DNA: TGTGCCAGCAGCCCCCCCCACACCCGCGAAGATGGAGATACGCAGTATTTT

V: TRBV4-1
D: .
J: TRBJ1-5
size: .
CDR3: CASSQGAGANQPQHF
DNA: TGCGCCAGCAGCCAAGGGGCCGGCGCTAATCAGCCCCAGCATTTT

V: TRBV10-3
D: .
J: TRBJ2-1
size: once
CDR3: CAISANQEEQFF
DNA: TGTGCCATCAGTGCAAATCAAGAGGAGCAGTTCTTC

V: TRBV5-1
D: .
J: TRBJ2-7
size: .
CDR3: CASSLGQNYEQYF
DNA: TGCGCCAGCAGCTTGGGGCAGAACTACGAGCAGTACTTC

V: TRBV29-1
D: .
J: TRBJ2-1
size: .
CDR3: CSVVVPGTNEQFF
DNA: TGCAGCGTTGTGGTCCCGGGGACAAATGAGCAGTTCTTC

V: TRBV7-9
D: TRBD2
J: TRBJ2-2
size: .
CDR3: CASSFFLGRLAQNTGELFF
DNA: TGTGCCAGCAGCTTCTTTTTAGGGCGACTAGCCCAGAACACCGGGGAGCTGTTTTTT

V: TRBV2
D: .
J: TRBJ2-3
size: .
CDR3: CASRGSGGISTDTQYF
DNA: TGTGCCAGCAGAGGCAGCGGCGGTATCAGCACAGATACGCAGTATTTT

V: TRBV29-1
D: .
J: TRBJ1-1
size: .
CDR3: CSVVALNTEAFF
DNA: TGCAGCGTTGTTGCACTGAACACTGAAGCTTTCTTT

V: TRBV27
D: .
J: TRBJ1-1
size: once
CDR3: CASSLWAGDMNTEAFF
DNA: TGTGCCAGCAGTTTATGGGCAGGAGACATGAACACTGAAGCTTTCTTT

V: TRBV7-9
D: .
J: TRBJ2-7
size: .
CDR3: CASSKDPNEQYF
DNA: TGTGCCAGCAGCAAGGACCCCAACGAGCAGTACTTC

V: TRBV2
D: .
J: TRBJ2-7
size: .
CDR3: CASREGGVWFYEQYF
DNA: TGTGCCAGCAGGGAAGGGGGTGTTTGGTTCTACGAGCAGTACTTC

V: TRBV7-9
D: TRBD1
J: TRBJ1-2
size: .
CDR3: CAFSLGETGRNGYTF
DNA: TGTGCCTTCAGCTTAGGGGAGACAGGGCGCAATGGCTACACCTTC

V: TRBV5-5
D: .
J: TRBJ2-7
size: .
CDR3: CASSKSTGTVYEQYF
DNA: TGTGCCAGCAGCAAAAGCACCGGGACGGTGTACGAGCAGTACTTC

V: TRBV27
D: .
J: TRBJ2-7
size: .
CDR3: CASSWGGQTYEQYF
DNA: TGTGCCAGCAGTTGGGGGGGACAGACCTACGAGCAGTACTTC

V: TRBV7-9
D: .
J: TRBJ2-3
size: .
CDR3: CASSLGAGDYTDTQYF
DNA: TGTGCCAGCAGCTTAGGTGCAGGGGATTATACAGATACGCAGTATTTT

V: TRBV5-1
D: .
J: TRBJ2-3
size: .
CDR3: CASSPLPVDTDTQYF
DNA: TGCGCCAGCAGCCCCCTTCCAGTGGACACAGATACGCAGTATTTT

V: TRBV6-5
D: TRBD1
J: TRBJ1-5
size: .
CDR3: CASRPGTGVNQPQHF
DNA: TGTGCCAGCAGACCCGGGACAGGGGTTAATCAGCCCCAGCATTTT

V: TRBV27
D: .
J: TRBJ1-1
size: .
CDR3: CASSLRGSWNTEAFF
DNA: TGTGCCAGCAGTTTACGGGGGTCATGGAACACTGAAGCTTTCTTT